These 26 T cell receptor beta chains were sequenced from one sample in a study of CD8 T cells in Susac syndrome. RNA, at 0.5 to 1 ug, was reverse transcribed with random hexamers. TCRdb processed the immunoSEQ multiplex PCR reads anew with MiXCR; each CDR3 protein has one entry. Here the sample spans approximately 120,000 distinct CDR3 sequences, just over 90% being singletons. Specimen: CD8+ T cells from PBMCs. The receptors shown here come from a human donor with multiple sclerosis.

This chain links TRBV23-1 with TRBJ2-3; D perhaps matches TRBD1 (6 bases). TRBV23-1 falls under the ORF class, with uncertain function. CDR3 length equals 15 residues. The V end was cut by 2 bases, the J end by 1 base, with 10 bases between. The CDR3 DNA sequence: TGCGCCAGCAGTCAACAGGGGTGGGGCACAGATACGCAGTATTTT. Its protein product is CASSQQGWGTDTQYF.

The chain carries TRBV4-1 and TRBJ2-7, with D possibly matching TRBD1 (6 bases). CDR3 size: 15 residues. Trimming took 1 base from V and 2 from J, leaving 12 bases between them. Germline-derived CDR1 and CDR2 are MGHRA and YSYEKL. The DNA for the CDR3 is TGCGCCAGCAGCCAAGCTAGGGGGTTAACCTACGAGCAGTACTTC. Amino acid sequence: CASSQARGLTYEQYF.

The chain joins TRBV6-1 to TRBJ1-1; the match to TRBD1 covers 9 bases. The V gene's germline CDR1 is MNHNS and CDR2 SASEGT. CDR3 length: 16 amino acids. V lost 6 bases to trimming and J lost 2 bases; unmatched junction nucleotides: 10. The CDR3 region has the DNA TGTGCCAGCAGGGCCGACAGGGGACAGGGTAACACTGAAGCTTTCTTT. This codes for CASRADRGQGNTEAFF.

This chain links TRBV30 with TRBJ2-1; 12 bases align to TRBD1. The V gene's germline CDR1 is GTSNPN and CDR2 SVGIG (reference sequence). After removal of 3 bases from V and 8 bases from J, the junction contained 2 bases not matched to a gene. The CDR3 covers 13 residues. The CDR3 protein is CAWSGTGGYEQFF. The CDR3 DNA reads as TGTGCCTGGAGCGGGACAGGGGGCTATGAGCAGTTCTTC.

This sequence joins TRBV4-1 and TRBJ2-7; D not resolved. V was clipped by 1 base and J by 5 bases, with 18 bases between them. The CDR3 consists of 16 residues. The germline V gene has CDR1 MGHRA and CDR2 YSYEKL. The CDR3 protein is CASSQVIFPDADEQYF. CDR3 nucleotide sequence: TGCGCCAGCAGCCAAGTAATTTTTCCGGATGCGGACGAGCAGTACTTC.

This chain uses TRBV20-1 with TRBJ2-1; no reliable D call. CDR1 and CDR2 from the germline V gene are DFQATT and SNEGSKA (reference sequence). The length of the CDR3 is 11 residues. V shed 6 bases and J shed 8 bases, with 11 bases lying between them. In nucleotides, the CDR3 is TGCAGTGCCCAAAATCCGGATGAGCAGTTCTTC. This gives the protein CSAQNPDEQFF.

The V and J genes are TRBV7-8 and TRBJ1-3; D unresolved. Germline V gene sequence: CDR1 SGHVS, CDR2 FQNEAQ. With 4 bases removed from V and 0 bases from J, the gap between germline ends came to 19 bases. The CDR3 length is 18 residues. DNA of the CDR3: TGTGCCAGCAGCTCCCAGATCTTCAGAGAGGACTCTGGAAACACCATATATTTT. Its protein product is CASSSQIFREDSGNTIYF.

V gene TRBV27 combines with J gene TRBJ2-5; TRBD2 might be the D (6 bases). CDR1 is MNHEY, CDR2 SMNVEV, per germline (reference sequence). The CDR3 loop spans 15 amino acids. Trimming stripped 6 bases from V and 1 base from J, with 15 bases between. The CDR3 DNA reads as TGTGCCAGCAGCATGAGGGGAGGCCGCCAAGAGACCCAGTACTTC. It is translated as CASSMRGGRQETQYF.

The chain recombines TRBV27 with TRBJ1-2; TRBD1 aligns across 10 bases. The CDR3 consists of 15 residues. V shed 5 bases, J shed 2 bases, and the junction held 5 bases outside the gene matches. Germline assignment: CDR1 MNHEY and CDR2 SMNVEV (reference sequence). The CDR3 region is CASSERTGGNYGYTF. The CDR3 DNA is TGTGCCAGCAGTGAAAGGACAGGGGGGAACTATGGCTACACCTTC.

The V call is TRBV13, the J call TRBJ1-5; D might be TRBD1 (5 bases). With 2 bases removed from V and 8 bases from J, the gap between germline ends came to 16 bases. The CDR3 runs to 15 residues. In germline, CDR1 is PRHDT, CDR2 FYEKMQ (reference sequence). The CDR3 sequence: CASSLRGEGPEPQHF. The DNA of the CDR3 is TGTGCCAGCAGCTTACGGGGAGAGGGGCCTGAGCCCCAGCATTTT.

The chain has TRBV20-1 and TRBJ2-5; possible D gene TRBD2, 7 bases. V lost 1 base, J lost 2 bases, and 17 bases lay in between. CDR3 size: 16 residues. Germline CDR1 reads DFQATT; CDR2 reads SNEGSKA (reference sequence). The CDR3 nucleotides read TGCAGTGCTAGAGCTATGGCGGGGGCAGTACAAGAGACCCAGTACTTC. Encoded protein: CSARAMAGAVQETQYF.

This sequence joins TRBV4-2 and TRBJ2-1; D not certain. Trimming took off 1 base at V and 8 bases at J, with 9 bases between the two ends. CDR3 length equals 13 residues. Germline V gene data show CDR1 as LGHNA and CDR2 as YNFKEQ. Here the CDR3 reads CASSQVDGDEQFF. The CDR3 DNA reads as TGTGCCAGCAGCCAAGTCGACGGAGATGAGCAGTTCTTC.

This rearrangement joins TRBV2 to TRBJ2-5, with D possibly TRBD1 on 5 matching bases. V lost 6 bases and J lost 3, with 11 bases in between. There are 13 residues in the CDR3. Germline V gene data show CDR1 as SNHLY and CDR2 as FYNNEI. The CDR3: CASRFDRKETQYF. CDR3 nucleotide sequence: TGTGCCAGCAGGTTCGACAGAAAAGAGACCCAGTACTTC.

The chain is built from TRBV12-3 or TRBV12-4 and TRBJ2-1, with D tentatively TRBD2 (5 bases). The CDR3 totals 11 residues. The ends were cut back, 6 bases at V and 7 bases at J, with 7 bases in the middle. As DNA, the CDR3 is TGTGCCAGCAGGTGGACTAATGAGCAGTTCTTC. Protein sequence: CASRWTNEQFF.

The J gene is TRBJ1-5, the V gene TRBV28; D not certain. The V and J ends lost 7 bases and 2 bases respectively, with 18 bases between them. This CDR3 region has 16 residues. Looked up from germline, CDR1 is MDHEN and CDR2 is SYDVKM. CDR3 amino acids: CASTSSRGFGNQPQHF. In DNA, the CDR3 is TGTGCCAGCACCTCTTCGCGGGGATTTGGCAATCAGCCCCAGCATTTT.

The rearrangement links TRBV3-1 to TRBJ2-1, with 7 bases fitting TRBD2. V was pared by 0 bases and J by 3 bases, with 2 bases of the junction left unmatched. Germline V lookup: CDR1 LGHDT, CDR2 YNNKEL (reference sequence). The CDR3 extends over 15 amino acids. The CDR3 protein is CASSQDQRGYNEQFF. For the CDR3, the DNA is TGTGCCAGCAGCCAAGACCAGCGGGGCTACAATGAGCAGTTCTTC.

The V call is TRBV27, the J call TRBJ2-1; D unresolved. CDR3 length equals 16 residues. Germline lookup yields CDR1 MNHEY and CDR2 SMNVEV (reference sequence). V was cut by 2 bases and J by 0 bases, with 11 bases left in between. Written as DNA, the CDR3 is TGTGCCAGCAGTTTAGGAGCGCCCAGCTCCTACAATGAGCAGTTCTTC. Its translation is CASSLGAPSSYNEQFF.

The genes are TRBV25-1 and TRBJ2-2; D may correspond to TRBD1 or TRBD2 (5 bases each). Germline CDR1 and CDR2: MGHDK and SYGVNS. The CDR3 spans 13 residues. V dropped 8 bases and J dropped 8 bases, with 15 bases sitting between them. This CDR3 is CASSPQGPGELFF. The DNA for the CDR3 is TGTGCCAGCTCGCCTCAGGGACCGGGGGAGCTGTTTTTT.

The J gene is TRBJ2-3, the V gene TRBV15; 9 bases fit TRBD1. Looked up from germline, CDR1 is LNHNV and CDR2 is YYDKDF (reference sequence). V was clipped by 0 bases and J by 4 bases; unmatched bases: 11. The CDR3 consists of 18 residues. The CDR3 sequence: CATSREADTGGPADTQYF. The CDR3 coding sequence is TGTGCCACCAGCAGAGAAGCGGACACAGGGGGCCCTGCAGATACGCAGTATTTT.

This clonotype occurred a few times. V is TRBV5-1 and J is TRBJ2-7; weak D call: TRBD2 (5 bases). The CDR3 has 12 residues. Looked up from germline, CDR1 is SGHRS and CDR2 is YFSETQ. V gave up 0 bases and J gave up 5 bases, with 6 bases separating them. CDR3 sequence reads: CASSLAGNEQYF. The CDR3 DNA reads as TGCGCCAGCAGCTTGGCCGGGAACGAGCAGTACTTC.

This clonotype appeared a few times. The chain joins TRBV27 to TRBJ1-5; TRBD1 is a possible D gene (5 bases). The CDR3 is 13 amino acids. Trimming shortened V by 2 bases and J by 6 bases, and 8 bases separated the two germline ends. Germline CDR1 and CDR2: MNHEY and SMNVEV (reference sequence). CDR3 coding DNA: TGTGCCAGCAGTTTAAGGGGCGGTCAGCCCCAGCATTTT. The encoded protein is CASSLRGGQPQHF.

For the CDR3, the DNA is TGTGCCAGCATCGCCGGGACAGGGGGGCAAGAGACCCAGTACTTC. It codes for CASIAGTGGQETQYF. The J gene is TRBJ2-5, the V gene TRBV3-1; TRBD1 matches 11 bases. CDR3 length equals 15 residues. CDR1 and CDR2 from the germline V gene are LGHDT and YNNKEL (reference sequence). Germline trimming cut 7 bases from V and 2 bases from J; bases unmatched to any gene: 6.

The chain recombines TRBV7-8 with TRBJ2-7; a weak D match, TRBD1 (6 bases). The CDR3 extends over 14 amino acids. V was trimmed by 5 bases and J by 2 bases, leaving 13 bases between them. In germline, CDR1 is SGHVS, CDR2 FQNEAQ. Here the CDR3 DNA reads TGTGCCAGCAGCGCCCAAGGACAGACCTACGAGCAGTACGTC. Residues: CASSAQGQTYEQYV.

The V call is TRBV6-2 or TRBV6-3, the J call TRBJ2-7; no reliable D call. The V end was cut by 1 base, the J end by 3 bases, with 10 bases between. The CDR3 length is 14 residues. Germline V CDR1 and CDR2: MNHEY, SVGEGT. The CDR3 here is CASSYFGQIYEQYF. The CDR3 DNA is TGTGCCAGCAGTTACTTTGGCCAGATCTACGAGCAGTACTTC.

V gene TRBV20-1 combines with J gene TRBJ1-4, with D maybe TRBD1 (5 bases). The CDR3 is made up of 13 amino acids. V shed 1 base and J shed 6 bases, with 9 bases lying between them. Germline V CDR1 and CDR2: DFQATT, SNEGSKA (reference sequence). In DNA, the CDR3 is TGCAGTGCTAGAGTTCCGGGGCATGAAAAACTGTTTTTT. It encodes CSARVPGHEKLFF.

This chain links TRBV7-3 with TRBJ2-7; D might be TRBD1 (5 bases). From germline, CDR1 is SGHTA and CDR2 FQGTGA. The CDR3 loop spans 15 amino acids. The V gene lost 6 bases and the J gene lost 4 bases, with 19 bases spanning the gap. CDR3 DNA sequence: TGTGCCAGCAGACGAAAACGACAGCGTCCTTACGAGCAGTACGTC. Translated, it gives CASRRKRQRPYEQYV.